The present T cell receptor (beta chain) was sequenced within a study of identical twins. Points from the study as a whole: Out-of-frame sharing of TCR alpha in monozygotic twins was underestimated by models. Carriage of fewer insertions was seen in abundant cord blood beta clonotypes, whereas memory repertoires showed none. Invariant cells of the MAIT and iNKT types might have partly distorted the zero-insertion analyses.

Carrying unique molecular identifiers, the cDNA also gained a universal primer site through template switching. TCRdb itself ran the 5' RACE reads through MiXCR, one entry per CDR3 protein. The sample has approximately 550,000 distinct CDR3 sequences, about 20% seen once. This clonotype has a handful of counts. Its target is unknown. The CDR3 consists of 13 residues. V was cut by 0 bases and J by 4 bases, with 4 bases left in between. Germline V gene lookup returns CDR1 SGHRS and CDR2 YFSETQ. This sample was shared with a second study, whose subject was yellow fever vaccine responses in identical twins.

Sequenced: CD4+ T cells sorted from blood. V and J are TRBV5-1 and TRBJ1-4; D is unclear. The source is a young woman in good health. This CDR3 reads CASSLDNNEKLFF. The CDR3 DNA sequence: TGCGCCAGCAGCTTGGACAATAATGAAAAACTGTTTTTT.